A selection of T cell receptor beta chains follows, all from one sample in a study of T cells in Graves' hyperthyroidism and ophthalmopathy. In TCRdb, the multiplex PCR reads were re-called with MiXCR into one record per CDR3 protein. The repertoire holds approximately 600,000 distinct CDR3 sequences, with roughly 20% as singletons. Sequenced material: blood. The receptors derive from a man between 25 and 39 years old with Graves' ophthalmopathy. Each CDR3 is given with its conserved first and last residue. Fields, in order: J gene, V gene, clone size, D gene, CDR3 DNA, CDR3 protein. D genes are given only for firm matches. Rows may omit the clone size; those that give it use once, few, many or a size class.

J gene: TRBJ2-2
V gene: TRBV6-2/TRBV6-3
clone size: -
D gene: TRBD2
CDR3 DNA: TGTGCCAGCAGTTACTCGATCCTAGCGGCCGGGGAGCTGTTTTTT
CDR3 protein: CASSYSILAAGELFF

J gene: TRBJ1-4
V gene: TRBV7-2
clone size: many
D gene: TRBD1
CDR3 DNA: TGTGCCAGCAGCTTAGAGACAGGGGGTGAAAAACTGTTTTTT
CDR3 protein: CASSLETGGEKLFF

J gene: TRBJ2-1
V gene: TRBV6-5
clone size: -
D gene: -
CDR3 DNA: TGTGCCAGCAGTTACCCAGGGGCAAGAATCAATGAGCAGTTCTTC
CDR3 protein: CASSYPGARINEQFF

J gene: TRBJ1-2
V gene: TRBV6-1
clone size: -
D gene: TRBD1
CDR3 DNA: TGTGCCAGCAGCCGGGGACAGGGCGCCGGCTACACCTTC
CDR3 protein: CASSRGQGAGYTF

J gene: TRBJ2-5
V gene: TRBV14
clone size: -
D gene: TRBD2
CDR3 DNA: TGTGCCAGCAGCCTTAGCGGGAAGTTGGAGACCCAGTACTTC
CDR3 protein: CASSLSGKLETQYF

J gene: TRBJ2-5
V gene: TRBV4-1
clone size: -
D gene: -
CDR3 DNA: TGCGCCAGCAGCCAAGTTCCTAGAGGCGAGACCCAGTACTTC
CDR3 protein: CASSQVPRGETQYF

J gene: TRBJ2-1
V gene: TRBV12-3/TRBV12-4
clone size: few
D gene: TRBD2
CDR3 DNA: TGTGCCAGCAGTTTTCGTGTGGCTAGCGGTGAGCAGTTCTTC
CDR3 protein: CASSFRVASGEQFF

J gene: TRBJ2-1
V gene: TRBV7-3
clone size: many
D gene: TRBD2
CDR3 DNA: TGTGCCAGCAGCTTATATCTAGCGGGAGCGAATGAGCAGTTCTTC
CDR3 protein: CASSLYLAGANEQFF

J gene: TRBJ2-7
V gene: TRBV20-1
clone size: few
D gene: TRBD2
CDR3 DNA: TGCAGTGCTAGCCTAGCGGGAGGGCCCTACGAGCAGTACTTC
CDR3 protein: CSASLAGGPYEQYF

J gene: TRBJ2-3
V gene: TRBV11-2
clone size: many
D gene: -
CDR3 DNA: TGTGCCAGCAGCTTAGGCCCCGGGCAGGGTGAGACGCAGTATTTT
CDR3 protein: CASSLGPGQGETQYF

J gene: TRBJ1-2
V gene: TRBV12-3/TRBV12-4
clone size: -
D gene: -
CDR3 DNA: TGTGCCAGCAGTTTCCGCGGAGGAGCTAACTATGGCTACACCTTC
CDR3 protein: CASSFRGGANYGYTF

J gene: TRBJ2-7
V gene: TRBV5-1
clone size: few
D gene: -
CDR3 DNA: TGCGCCAGCAGCCGGGACCCTGCCTACGAGCAGTACTTC
CDR3 protein: CASSRDPAYEQYF

J gene: TRBJ1-2
V gene: TRBV6-1
clone size: -
D gene: TRBD1
CDR3 DNA: TGTGCCAGCACCCCGACAGGGGCCGCTGGCTACACCTTC
CDR3 protein: CASTPTGAAGYTF

J gene: TRBJ1-1
V gene: TRBV7-8
clone size: -
D gene: -
CDR3 DNA: TGTGCCAGCAGCATCGGGACCTTGAAAAACACTGAAGCTTTCTTT
CDR3 protein: CASSIGTLKNTEAFF

J gene: TRBJ2-2
V gene: TRBV7-9
clone size: few
D gene: TRBD2
CDR3 DNA: TGTGCCAGCAAGCGCCCCCGCGGGACTAGCACCGGGGAGCTGTTTTTT
CDR3 protein: CASKRPRGTSTGELFF

J gene: TRBJ1-5
V gene: TRBV6-5
clone size: -
D gene: -
CDR3 DNA: TGTGCCAGCAGTTACTCGAACCTCCCTAGGGGGATGGTTCATCAGCCCCAGCATTTT
CDR3 protein: CASSYSNLPRGMVHQPQHF

J gene: TRBJ2-7
V gene: TRBV13
clone size: few
D gene: TRBD1
CDR3 DNA: TGTGCCAGCAGCCCCGCCGCACTGGGACAGGGAAGAAGGGAGCAGTACTTC
CDR3 protein: CASSPAALGQGRREQYF

J gene: TRBJ2-7
V gene: TRBV18
clone size: -
D gene: TRBD1
CDR3 DNA: TGTGCCAGCTCACTACAGGGACAGAATACCTACGAGCAGTACTTC
CDR3 protein: CASSLQGQNTYEQYF

J gene: TRBJ1-5
V gene: TRBV20-1
clone size: -
D gene: -
CDR3 DNA: TGCAGTGCTACGACAGGCAGCTATCAGCCCCAGCATTTT
CDR3 protein: CSATTGSYQPQHF

J gene: TRBJ1-1
V gene: TRBV2
clone size: many
D gene: -
CDR3 DNA: TGTGCCAGCAGCGCAAGGGGGGGCGGGAACACTGAAGCTTTCTTT
CDR3 protein: CASSARGGGNTEAFF

J gene: TRBJ2-5
V gene: TRBV5-1
clone size: few
D gene: TRBD2
CDR3 DNA: TGCGCCAGCAGCTGGGCCCGGGGACTAGCGGGAGAAGAGACCCAGTACTTC
CDR3 protein: CASSWARGLAGEETQYF

J gene: TRBJ2-1
V gene: TRBV27
clone size: few
D gene: -
CDR3 DNA: TGTGCCAGCAGTCTGGGCCTAGGTACCAATGAGCAGTTCTTC
CDR3 protein: CASSLGLGTNEQFF

J gene: TRBJ1-1
V gene: TRBV15
clone size: -
D gene: -
CDR3 DNA: TGTGCCACCAGCACGAGTGGGCAGAAGAACACTGAAGCTTTCTTT
CDR3 protein: CATSTSGQKNTEAFF

J gene: TRBJ2-3
V gene: TRBV28
clone size: -
D gene: -
CDR3 DNA: TGTGCCAGTCTAGGAGGTGGAGGGGCAGATACGCAGTATTTT
CDR3 protein: CASLGGGGADTQYF

J gene: TRBJ2-2
V gene: TRBV12-3/TRBV12-4
clone size: few
D gene: -
CDR3 DNA: TGTGCCAGCAGGGGGACTGTCACCGGGGAGCTGTTTTTT
CDR3 protein: CASRGTVTGELFF

J gene: TRBJ1-1
V gene: TRBV30
clone size: -
D gene: TRBD1
CDR3 DNA: TGTGCCTGGAGCTACGGGACAGGGTTAACTGAAGCTTTCTTT
CDR3 protein: CAWSYGTGLTEAFF

J gene: TRBJ2-7
V gene: TRBV6-1
clone size: few
D gene: TRBD2
CDR3 DNA: TGTGCCAGCAGTGATGGACTAGCAGGCTACGAGCAGTACTTC
CDR3 protein: CASSDGLAGYEQYF

J gene: TRBJ1-2
V gene: TRBV28
clone size: many
D gene: -
CDR3 DNA: TGTGCCAGCAGTTTACCAGGAGCGACTAACTATGGCTACACCTTC
CDR3 protein: CASSLPGATNYGYTF

J gene: TRBJ2-2
V gene: TRBV7-2
clone size: -
D gene: -
CDR3 DNA: TGTGCCAGCAGACTACCTAGCCCCGGGGAGCTGTTTTTT
CDR3 protein: CASRLPSPGELFF

J gene: TRBJ1-1
V gene: TRBV11-2
clone size: many
D gene: TRBD1
CDR3 DNA: TGTGCCAGCAGCTTAGAGCGACAGGGAAGATGGACTGAAGCTTTCTTT
CDR3 protein: CASSLERQGRWTEAFF

J gene: TRBJ2-7
V gene: TRBV6-5
clone size: many
D gene: TRBD2
CDR3 DNA: TGTGCCAGCAGTTACTCTTCGGGAGGACCGTACGAGCAGTACTTC
CDR3 protein: CASSYSSGGPYEQYF

J gene: TRBJ1-1
V gene: TRBV29-1
clone size: -
D gene: TRBD1
CDR3 DNA: TGCAGCGTAACAGGGGCGGCTTTGAACACTGAAGCTTTCTTT
CDR3 protein: CSVTGAALNTEAFF

J gene: TRBJ2-3
V gene: TRBV9
clone size: -
D gene: TRBD2
CDR3 DNA: TGTGCCAGCAGCGTAGACGCGGGAGGGACCGATACGCAGTATTTT
CDR3 protein: CASSVDAGGTDTQYF

J gene: TRBJ2-6
V gene: TRBV3-1
clone size: -
D gene: -
CDR3 DNA: TGTGCCAGCAGCCGGAGTACTGGGGCCAACGTCCTGACTTTC
CDR3 protein: CASSRSTGANVLTF

J gene: TRBJ2-7
V gene: TRBV11-1
clone size: few
D gene: -
CDR3 DNA: TGTGCCAGCAGCTTTTCACCCCCCTACGAGCAGTACTTC
CDR3 protein: CASSFSPPYEQYF

J gene: TRBJ2-1
V gene: TRBV28
clone size: many
D gene: -
CDR3 DNA: TGTGCCAGCAGTTTAGGGGCCCCTGGCTCCTACAATGAGCAGTTCTTC
CDR3 protein: CASSLGAPGSYNEQFF

J gene: TRBJ2-4
V gene: TRBV20-1
clone size: -
D gene: -
CDR3 DNA: TGCAGTGCTAGAGCAGCAGATGTCGTTTTAGCCAAAAACATTCAGTACTTC
CDR3 protein: CSARAADVVLAKNIQYF

J gene: TRBJ2-7
V gene: TRBV5-5
clone size: once
D gene: -
CDR3 DNA: TGTGCCAGCAGCCCTCCCAATCCGGGACCCTACGAGCAGTACTTC
CDR3 protein: CASSPPNPGPYEQYF

J gene: TRBJ2-2
V gene: TRBV28
clone size: many
D gene: TRBD1
CDR3 DNA: TGTGCCAGCAGTTCGCCCGGGACAGGGGTCACCGGGGAGCTGTTTTTT
CDR3 protein: CASSSPGTGVTGELFF